Listed below are T cell receptor beta chains from one sample, sequenced in a study of blood T cell repertoires in COVID-19. Using immunoSEQ multiplex PCR, the repertoire was profiled, and TCRdb retains in-frame clones only, with some absent. This sample has 47,000 or so clones, with around 81% found just once. Material for sequencing was peripheral blood. The receptors stem from an elderly woman with COVID-19, enrolled during active disease. The CDR3 runs from the conserved cysteine through the conserved F or W. The D gene is left open where the match is weak. The listing skips clone size in some rows; elsewhere it reads once, few, many or a size class.

TRBV9	-	TRBD1	TRBJ1-4	TGTGCCAGCAGCGTACAGGGGGCGGCTAATGAAAAACTGTTTTTT	CASSVQGAANEKLFF
TRBV7-2	few	TRBD1	TRBJ1-6	TGTGCCAGCAGCTCCCAGGGGGCCTTGATTTCACCCCTCCACTTT	CASSSQGALISPLHF
TRBV28	-	TRBD2	TRBJ2-7	TGTGCCAGCAGAAGCCCCGGACTAGCGGGAGGATACGAGCAGTACTTC	CASRSPGLAGGYEQYF
TRBV12-3/TRBV12-4	-	TRBD2	TRBJ2-7	TGTGCCAGCTTGACTAGCGGGTTCCACGAGCAGTACTTC	CASLTSGFHEQYF
TRBV29-1	-	-	TRBJ2-3	TGCAGCGTTGGAGAAACTAGCACAGATACGCAGTATTTT	CSVGETSTDTQYF
TRBV7-9	-	-	TRBJ2-2	TGTGCCAGCAGCTTAAGCGGAGTTACCGGGGAGCTGTTTTTT	CASSLSGVTGELFF
TRBV7-9	-	TRBD2	TRBJ2-1	TGTGCCAGCAGCTTAGCGGGAGGGCCCTACAATGAGCAGTTCTTC	CASSLAGGPYNEQFF
TRBV7-2	-	-	TRBJ2-2	TGTGCCAGCAGCTTAAGGTCTAGCCAGAACACCGGGGAGCTGTTTTTT	CASSLRSSQNTGELFF
TRBV4-1	-	-	TRBJ1-6	TGCGCCAGCAGCGCCGGGCCGCGGGAAAATTCACCCCTCCACTTT	CASSAGPRENSPLHF
TRBV10-1	-	TRBD1	TRBJ2-3	TGCGCCAGCAGTGGGGGACAGGGAATAGGTACGCAGTATTTT	CASSGGQGIGTQYF
TRBV27	-	TRBD2	TRBJ2-7	TGTGCCAGCAGACCGGGACTAGCGGGATCATACGAGCAGTACTTC	CASRPGLAGSYEQYF
TRBV19	-	-	TRBJ1-2	TGTGCCAGTAGTATAAGCAGGGTAGGTGGTTATGGCTACACCTTC	CASSISRVGGYGYTF
TRBV3-1/TRBV3-2	-	-	TRBJ1-5	TGTGCCAGCAGCCATAGGGACAACAATCAGCCCCAGCATTTT	CASSHRDNNQPQHF
TRBV28	few	TRBD2	TRBJ2-3	TGTGCCAGCAGTTCAACTAGCGGGAGCGGAGATACGCAGTATTTT	CASSSTSGSGDTQYF
TRBV6-6	-	TRBD1	TRBJ2-1	TGTGCCAGCAGTCAAGGGGACAGGGAATACAATGAGCAGTTCTTC	CASSQGDREYNEQFF
TRBV5-1	-	TRBD2	TRBJ2-3	TGCGCCAGCAGCTTCCTAGCGGGAGTGACAGATACGCAGTATTTT	CASSFLAGVTDTQYF
TRBV6-5	-	TRBD1	TRBJ2-5	TGTGCCAGCAGCAAAGACAGGGGGGGAGAGACCCAGTACTTC	CASSKDRGGETQYF
TRBV7-6	-	TRBD1	TRBJ2-1	TGTGCCAGCAGCCTTGCCGGGACAGGAGTCTACAATGAGCAGTTCTTC	CASSLAGTGVYNEQFF
TRBV5-1	-	-	TRBJ2-7	TGCGCCAGCAGCTCCAAAACAGTGGGCGAGCAGTACTTC	CASSSKTVGEQYF
TRBV7-8	once	TRBD2	TRBJ2-1	TGTGCGAGCAGGCTAGCGGCACCTTACAATGAGCAGTTCTTC	CASRLAAPYNEQFF
TRBV4-1	-	TRBD1	TRBJ1-5	TGCGCCAGCAGCCAGGGACAGCTCAATCAGCCCCAGCATTTT	CASSQGQLNQPQHF
TRBV19	-	TRBD1	TRBJ1-2	TGTGCCAGTAGTAAGGAGGGCACGACAGGGGGCTACACCTTC	CASSKEGTTGGYTF